This T cell receptor beta chain stems from a study of regulatory T cells in long-lasting Graves disease. Study background: Persistence in Graves' disease denoted antithyroid drug use beyond 5 years alongside positive TSH receptor antibodies.

Time point indicated: persistent/refractory GD, antithyroid drugs over 5 years with positive TRAb. The TCR library was made from RNA extracted from PBMCs. Combining iRepertoire HTBI primers with Arm-PCR of CDR3 regions, the authors built TCR beta libraries. One entry per CDR3 protein, called by TCRdb with MiXCR from the multiplex PCR reads. The sample comprises a few hundred thousand distinct CDR3 sequences, 20% to 25% of which are singletons, and 56% rests with the top ten. V was cut by 1 base and J by 6 bases, with 10 bases left in between. The CDR3 is 13 amino acids. From germline, CDR1 is SGHTA and CDR2 FQGTGA.

The J gene is TRBJ2-7, the V gene TRBV7-3; maybe TRBD2 (6 bases). The source of this sequence is a female donor with Graves disease. This specimen consisted of peripheral blood mononuclear cells (PBMCs), obtained when the disease was refractory, from a patient treated with antithyroid drugs. The CDR3, as DNA: TGTGCCAGCAGCTTAAGCGGAGGGACCGAGCAGTACTTC. Its protein product is CASSLSGGTEQYF.